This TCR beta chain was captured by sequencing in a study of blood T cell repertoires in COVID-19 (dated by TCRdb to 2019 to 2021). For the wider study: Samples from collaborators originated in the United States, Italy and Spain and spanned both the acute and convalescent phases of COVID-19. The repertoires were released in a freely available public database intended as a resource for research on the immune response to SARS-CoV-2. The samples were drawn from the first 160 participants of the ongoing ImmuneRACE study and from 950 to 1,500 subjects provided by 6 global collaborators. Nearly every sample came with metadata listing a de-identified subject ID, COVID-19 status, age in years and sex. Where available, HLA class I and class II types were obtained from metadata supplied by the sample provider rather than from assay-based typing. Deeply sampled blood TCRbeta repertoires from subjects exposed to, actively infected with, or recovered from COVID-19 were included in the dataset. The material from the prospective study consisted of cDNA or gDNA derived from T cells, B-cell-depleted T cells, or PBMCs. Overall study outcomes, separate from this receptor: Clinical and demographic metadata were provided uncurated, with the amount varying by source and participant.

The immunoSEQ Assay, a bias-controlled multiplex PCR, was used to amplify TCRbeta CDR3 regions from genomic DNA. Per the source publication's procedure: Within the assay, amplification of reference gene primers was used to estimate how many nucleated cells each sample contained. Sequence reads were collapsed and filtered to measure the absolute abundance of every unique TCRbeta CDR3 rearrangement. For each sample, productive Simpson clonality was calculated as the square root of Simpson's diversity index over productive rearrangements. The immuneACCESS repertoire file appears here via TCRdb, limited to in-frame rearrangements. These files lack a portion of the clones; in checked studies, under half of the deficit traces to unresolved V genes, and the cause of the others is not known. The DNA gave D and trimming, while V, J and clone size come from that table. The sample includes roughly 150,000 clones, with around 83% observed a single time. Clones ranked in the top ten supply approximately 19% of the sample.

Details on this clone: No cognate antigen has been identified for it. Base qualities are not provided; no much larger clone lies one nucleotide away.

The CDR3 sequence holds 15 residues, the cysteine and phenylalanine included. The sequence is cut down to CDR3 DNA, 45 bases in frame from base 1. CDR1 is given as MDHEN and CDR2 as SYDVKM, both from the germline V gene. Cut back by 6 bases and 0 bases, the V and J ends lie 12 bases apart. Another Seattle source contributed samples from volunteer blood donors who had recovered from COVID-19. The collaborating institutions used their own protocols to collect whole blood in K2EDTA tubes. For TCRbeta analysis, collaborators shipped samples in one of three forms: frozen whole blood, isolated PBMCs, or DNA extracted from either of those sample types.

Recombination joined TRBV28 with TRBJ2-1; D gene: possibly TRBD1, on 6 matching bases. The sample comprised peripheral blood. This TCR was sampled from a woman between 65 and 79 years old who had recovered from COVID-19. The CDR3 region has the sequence CASSHRALSYNEQFF. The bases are TGTGCCAGCAGCCACAGGGCCCTCTCCTACAATGAGCAGTTCTTC.